The source of this T cell receptor beta chain is a study of beta chain features in type 1 diabetes. Points from the study as a whole: PCR might favor shorter templates, but any such skew would affect patients and controls equally. VDJ junctions from type 1 diabetes patients carried fewer insertions and larger deletions.

Trimming took 3 bases from V and 4 from J, leaving 15 bases between them. Germline CDR1 LGHNA, CDR2 YSLEER. CDR3 length: 15 amino acids. Expressed TCRB transcripts got sequenced, as all isolated RNA was reverse transcribed. The assay was immunoSEQ multiplex PCR, and TCRdb's table has in-frame clones only and misses some. The repertoire has 390,000 or so clones, approximately 15% of them found once; the top ten carry 0.035% to 0.04%. One heparinised draw of blood, averaging roughly 110 mL, came from each donor. CD4+ naive, central memory, regulatory and stem cell-like memory subsets were isolated by sorting on CD45RO/CCR7/CD25/CD127/CD95/CD27. This clone showed up just a few times. Its antigen is as yet unknown.

The receptor was derived from a man in his thirties or forties in good health. This sequence joins TRBV4-3 and TRBJ1-2; the D gene is possibly TRBD1 (6 bases). Sequencing was performed on naive CD4+ T cells from blood. For the CDR3, the DNA is TGCGCCAGCAGCCATCGGGCACAGGGTACCTATGGCTACACCTTC. Amino acids: CASSHRAQGTYGYTF.